Only one count was recorded for the clone carrying this T cell receptor (beta chain). Its antigen is unknown. The assay was immunoSEQ multiplex PCR, and TCRdb's table has in-frame clones only and misses some. The table records around 3,800 clones, 95% to 98% of them present only once. Documented time point: pre-treatment baseline. V lost 5 bases and J 6 bases, leaving 14 bases between the germline ends. CDR1 LNHDA and CDR2 SQIVND come from the germline V gene (reference sequence). The CDR3 contains 14 residues. The data derive from a study of blood T cell dynamics during melanoma immunotherapy. Background on the study: Standard first-line treatment here was pembrolizumab or nivolumab plus ipilimumab in metastatic melanoma. The study, taken as a whole, reports: It remained unknown if the driving T cell clones were melanoma-specific.

This specimen consisted of effector memory CD8+ T cells from blood, obtained from a patient treated with checkpoint blockade. The TCR was taken from a human donor with melanoma. This chain joins TRBV19 and TRBJ2-4; TRBD1 might be the D (7 bases). The CDR3: CASSWQGGLNIQYF. The DNA for the CDR3 is TGTGCCAGTAGTTGGCAGGGGGGTTTAAACATTCAGTACTTC.